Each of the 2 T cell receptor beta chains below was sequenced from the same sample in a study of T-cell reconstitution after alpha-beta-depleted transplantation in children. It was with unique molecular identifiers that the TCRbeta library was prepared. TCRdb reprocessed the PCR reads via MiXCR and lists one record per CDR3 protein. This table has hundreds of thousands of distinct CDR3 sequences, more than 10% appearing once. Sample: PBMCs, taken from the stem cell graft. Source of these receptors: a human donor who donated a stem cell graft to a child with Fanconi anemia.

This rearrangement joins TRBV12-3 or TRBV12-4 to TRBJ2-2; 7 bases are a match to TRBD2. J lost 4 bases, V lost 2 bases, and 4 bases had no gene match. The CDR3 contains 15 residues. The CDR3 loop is CASSLFGGGTGELFF. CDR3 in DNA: TGTGCCAGCAGTTTATTTGGGGGGGGCACCGGGGAGCTGTTTTTT.

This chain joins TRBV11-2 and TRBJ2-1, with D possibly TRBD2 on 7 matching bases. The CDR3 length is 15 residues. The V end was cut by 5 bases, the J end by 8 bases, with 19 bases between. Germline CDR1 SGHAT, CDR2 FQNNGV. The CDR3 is CASSPTGGRFDEQFF. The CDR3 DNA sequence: TGTGCCAGCAGCCCGACCGGGGGGCGCTTTGATGAGCAGTTCTTC.